The rows below give T cell receptor beta chains drawn from one sample of a study of technical replicates of blood from a handful of donors. Profiled with immunoSEQ multiplex PCR; TCRdb holds only in-frame clones, not every one. The repertoire holds under 95,000 clones, with over 90% as singletons. Sequences were obtained from T cells isolated from PBMCs. Source of these receptors: a human donor in good health. Each CDR3 is given with its conserved first and last residue. D genes are given only for firm matches. Size tells how often a clone was seen (once, few, many) or the class of an expanded clone, and some rows leave it out.

CDR3aa,CDR3nt,abundance,j_gene,v_gene,d_gene
CASSLINTEAFF,TGTGCCAGCAGCCTAATTAACACTGAAGCTTTCTTT,few,TRBJ1-1,TRBV7-9,.
CASTQSMTSEQYF,TGTGCCAGCACCCAAAGTATGACTTCCGAGCAGTACTTC,.,TRBJ2-7,TRBV2,.
CASSGQLATNEKLFF,TGTGCCAGTTCGGGACAGTTGGCGACTAATGAAAAACTGTTTTTT,.,TRBJ1-4,TRBV19,TRBD1
CAITTGEFNEQFF,TGTGCCATCACCACAGGAGAATTCAATGAGCAGTTCTTC,.,TRBJ2-1,TRBV10-3,.
CAISPGEVVTEAFF,TGTGCCATCAGCCCCGGGGAAGTGGTCACTGAAGCTTTCTTT,.,TRBJ1-1,TRBV10-3,.
CASSTGQVTTEAFF,TGCGCCAGCAGCACCGGACAGGTGACAACTGAAGCTTTCTTT,.,TRBJ1-1,TRBV5-1,TRBD1
CASSQGGGADTQYF,TGTGCCAGCAGCCAAGGAGGGGGGGCAGATACGCAGTATTTT,.,TRBJ2-3,TRBV4-2,.
CASSVLASIGGRTGELFF,TGTGCCAGCAGCGTGCTGGCATCCATCGGCGGGCGGACCGGGGAGCTGTTTTTT,.,TRBJ2-2,TRBV9,.
CASIPGQTLYGYTF,TGTGCCAGCATTCCGGGACAGACCCTCTATGGCTACACCTTC,.,TRBJ1-2,TRBV6-1,TRBD1
CASSQGLAENTGELFF,TGCGCCAGCAGCCAAGGACTAGCGGAAAACACCGGGGAGCTGTTTTTT,.,TRBJ2-2,TRBV4-1,TRBD2
CASSLSGVGAGANVLTF,TGTGCCAGCAGCTTATCAGGGGTCGGGGCTGGGGCCAACGTCCTGACTTTC,.,TRBJ2-6,TRBV11-3,.
CATSSPLGQAGTEETQYF,TGTGCCACCAGCAGCCCATTGGGTCAGGCGGGAACGGAAGAGACCCAGTACTTC,.,TRBJ2-5,TRBV15,.
CASNDRRKNIQYF,TGTGCCAGCAATGATCGGCGGAAAAACATTCAGTACTTC,.,TRBJ2-4,TRBV28,.
CASSEAWAGAGETQYF,TGTGCCAGCAGTGAAGCGTGGGCGGGGGCCGGGGAGACCCAGTACTTC,.,TRBJ2-5,TRBV6-1,.
CASSHLAGVFVEQFF,TGTGCCAGCAGCCATCTGGCAGGGGTGTTTGTTGAGCAGTTCTTC,.,TRBJ2-1,TRBV4-2,.
CASSNTGTRANYGYTF,TGTGCCAGCAGCAATACAGGGACGCGAGCTAACTATGGCTACACCTTC,.,TRBJ1-2,TRBV9,.
CASRPSGGGSPLHF,TGTGCCAGCAGACCCTCCGGGGGGGGATCACCCCTCCACTTT,once,TRBJ1-6,TRBV2,.
CASSQDRNYGYTF,TGTGCCAGCAGCCAAGACAGGAACTATGGCTACACCTTC,.,TRBJ1-2,TRBV14,.
CAISESRGEAFF,TGTGCCATCAGTGAGTCGCGGGGTGAAGCTTTCTTT,.,TRBJ1-1,TRBV10-3,.
CASSQGQGLAEAFF,TGTGCCAGCAGCCAGGGACAGGGACTAGCTGAAGCTTTCTTT,.,TRBJ1-1,TRBV7-6,TRBD1
CASSFCGQIYGYTF,TGTGCCAGCAGTTTCTGCGGACAGATCTATGGCTACACCTTC,.,TRBJ1-2,TRBV6-4,.
CASGLGTGGYYGYTF,TGTGCTAGTGGTCTTGGGACAGGGGGTTACTATGGCTACACCTTC,.,TRBJ1-2,TRBV12-5,TRBD1
CAISEGGTYNSPLHF,TGTGCCATCAGTGAGGGCGGGACTTACAATTCACCCCTCCACTTT,.,TRBJ1-6,TRBV10-3,.